A single sample gave rise to the 17 T cell receptor beta chains below, sequenced in a study of T cells in Graves' hyperthyroidism and ophthalmopathy. Amplified TCR beta CDR3 regions came from RNA transcripts. The HTBI set primed first-round TCR CDR3 RT-PCR. One entry per CDR3 protein results from TCRdb running MiXCR on the multiplex PCR reads. The sample holds 490,000 or so distinct CDR3 sequences, around a fifth seen once. Material: blood. Every receptor here comes from a woman aged 65 to 85 with Graves' ophthalmopathy.

The chain has TRBV20-1 and TRBJ1-5; D is uncertain. The ends were cut back, 0 bases at V and 6 bases at J, with 18 bases in the middle. The germline CDR1 and CDR2 sequences are DFQATT and SNEGSKA (reference sequence). The CDR3 is made up of 16 amino acids. Written as DNA, the CDR3 is TGCAGTGCTAGAGACCCGGTCTTCATGGGGAGTCAGCCCCAGCATTTT. Translating it yields CSARDPVFMGSQPQHF.

This clonotype came up a few times. J is TRBJ2-1 and V is TRBV20-1; 8 positions agree with TRBD2. V dropped 1 base and J dropped 2; count of bases not matched to a gene: 4. Germline assignment: CDR1 DFQATT and CDR2 SNEGSKA (reference sequence). The length of the CDR3 is 15 residues. The CDR3 reads CSARGGGLAYNEQFF. CDR3 nucleotide sequence: TGCAGTGCTAGAGGCGGGGGGTTGGCCTACAATGAGCAGTTCTTC.

This clonotype was seen a few times. The rearrangement links TRBV6-5 to TRBJ2-1, with 7 bases fitting TRBD2. The V and J ends lost 0 bases and 6 bases, in that order; junction bases with no gene match: 2. Per germline, CDR1 MNHEY and CDR2 SVGAGI. This CDR3 is built from 14 residues. CDR3 DNA sequence: TGTGCCAGCAGTTACTCGGGGGGGAGCAATGAGCAGTTCTTC. Translated: CASSYSGGSNEQFF.

The gene calls are TRBV27 and TRBJ1-6, with unresolved D. The CDR3 runs 14 residues. Trimming cost V 0 bases and J 9 bases, with 9 bases left between them. Germline CDR1 and CDR2: MNHEY and SMNVEV (reference sequence). The CDR3 DNA is TGTGCCAGCAGTTTATCAGGGCGCGGTTCACCCCTCCACTTT. This sequence encodes CASSLSGRGSPLHF.

This clonotype occurred a few times. The V and J genes are TRBV18 and TRBJ2-3; weak D call: TRBD1 (6 bases). In germline, CDR1 is KGHSH, CDR2 LQKENI. CDR3 size: 14 residues. V was trimmed by 9 bases and J by 0 bases, leaving 13 bases between them. CDR3 sequence: CASVQGSSTDTQYF. The CDR3 DNA reads TGTGCCAGTGTCCAGGGGAGTAGCACAGATACGCAGTATTTT.

The rearrangement joins TRBV19 to TRBJ2-2; tentatively, D is TRBD2 (7 bases). Trimming shortened V by 6 bases and J by 0 bases, and 20 bases separated the two germline ends. CDR3 length: 18 residues. The germline gives CDR1 LNHDA, CDR2 SQIVND (reference sequence). DNA for the CDR3: TGTGCCAGTAGGGAGAGTTTATGGGGGGGCGCGAACACCGGGGAGCTGTTTTTT. Amino acid sequence: CASRESLWGGANTGELFF.

This clonotype was seen many times. The CDR3, as DNA: TGTGCCAGCAGCCCGCCCCGGGACTCCTATTATACGCAGTATTTT. Amino acids: CASSPPRDSYYTQYF. The chain joins TRBV7-2 to TRBJ2-3, with D possibly matching TRBD2 (6 bases). In germline, CDR1 is SGHTA, CDR2 FQGNSA. The CDR3 length is 15 residues. The ends were cut back, 5 bases at V and 7 bases at J, with 19 bases in the middle. The variable domain in full, completed from reference TRBV7-2 and TRBJ2-3, reads GAGVSQSPSNKVTEKGKDVELRCDPISGHTALYWYRQSLGQGLEFLIYFQGNSAPDKSGLPSDRFSAERTGGSVSTLTIQRTQQEDSAVYLCASSPPRDSYYTQYFGPGTRLTVL.

In regard to this clonotype: A single base separates this from a much larger clone, so it may be a read error. The rearrangement links TRBV12-3 or TRBV12-4 to TRBJ2-7; the D gene is possibly TRBD1 (5 bases). The CDR3 length is 11 residues. V lost 6 bases, J lost 8 bases, and 11 bases lay in between. CDR3 nucleotide sequence: TGTGCCAGCAGACGGACACTCAAGCAGTACTTC. It specifies CASRRTLKQYF.

The V call is TRBV20-1, the J call TRBJ2-5; 8 positions agree with TRBD2. CDR1 DFQATT and CDR2 SNEGSKA come from the germline V gene (reference sequence). CDR3 length: 16 amino acids. V dropped 0 bases and J dropped 4; count of bases not matched to a gene: 10. The chain's CDR3 is CSARDGLLAVRETQYF. The CDR3 coding sequence is TGCAGTGCTAGAGATGGGTTACTAGCGGTACGAGAGACCCAGTACTTC.

This clonotype occurred many times. This chain links TRBV29-1 with TRBJ2-5; D remains ambiguous. Trimming removed 5 bases from V and 5 bases from J, with 12 bases in between. The CDR3 extends over 12 amino acids. From germline, CDR1 is SQVTM and CDR2 ANQGSEA. This chain's CDR3 is CSVRSPGETQYF. In DNA form, the CDR3 reads TGCAGCGTTCGGTCCCCGGGCGAGACCCAGTACTTC.

The chain joins TRBV30 to TRBJ1-1, with D tentatively TRBD1 (5 bases). V lost 4 bases to trimming and J lost 0 bases, with 12 bases between them. The CDR3 length is 14 residues. Per germline, CDR1 GTSNPN and CDR2 SVGIG (reference sequence). This chain's CDR3 is CAWIRKGMNTEAFF. The CDR3 DNA is TGTGCCTGGATTCGGAAGGGGATGAACACTGAAGCTTTCTTT.

The chain couples TRBV20-1 to TRBJ2-1; TRBD2 might be the D (6 bases). V gave up 3 bases and J gave up 0 bases, with 12 bases separating them. Germline assignment: CDR1 DFQATT and CDR2 SNEGSKA (reference sequence). The CDR3 length is 15 residues. CDR3 sequence (DNA): TGCAGTGCTAGGGATCTAGCGACCTCCTACAATGAGCAGTTCTTC. Translated, it gives CSARDLATSYNEQFF.

Notes on this clonotype: This sequence may be a read error, since a much larger clone differs from it by one base. Since no conserved phenylalanine or tryptophan closes the CDR3, a read error is the likely cause. CDR3 DNA: TGTGCCAGCACCCTCTTACAGGGGAGGACTGAAGCTTTCTGT. Its protein product is CASTLLQGRTEAFC. V usage is TRBV2 and J usage is TRBJ1-1, with 7 nucleotides matching TRBD1. V lost 7 bases to trimming and J lost 5 bases; unmatched junction nucleotides: 10. There are 14 residues in the CDR3. CDR1 is SNHLY and CDR2 is FYNNEI in the germline V gene.

The chain has TRBV19 and TRBJ2-5; D might be TRBD1 (6 bases). The CDR3 spans 16 residues. V lost 3 bases and J lost 3, with 17 bases in between. CDR1 LNHDA and CDR2 SQIVND come from the germline V gene (reference sequence). In DNA form, the CDR3 reads TGTGCCAGTAGTATGAGGCGGGCAGGGGCCAAAGAGACCCAGTACTTC. This codes for CASSMRRAGAKETQYF. Based on the CDR3 plus reference TRBV19 and TRBJ2-5, the full variable domain is DGGITQSPKYLFRKEGQNVTLSCEQNLNHDAMYWYRQDPGQGLRLIYYSQIVNDFQKGDIAEGYSVSREKKESFPLTVTSAQKNPTAFYLCASSMRRAGAKETQYFGPGTRLLVL.

J is TRBJ1-5 and V is TRBV6-1; D remains unclear. Germline CDR1 reads MNHNS; CDR2 reads SASEGT. This CDR3 has 13 amino acids. Deletions cut 8 bases from V and 4 bases from J, with 12 bases between. The CDR3 DNA follows: TGTGCCAGCGGAGAACTTGGGAATCAGCCCCAGCATTTT. Encoded protein: CASGELGNQPQHF.

The chain employs TRBV7-9 and TRBJ1-1; 9 positions agree with TRBD1. The CDR3 runs to 15 residues. Germline V gives CDR1 SEHNR, CDR2 FQNEAQ (reference sequence). V was clipped by 8 bases and J by 3 bases; unmatched bases: 10. The CDR3 nucleotides are TGTGCCAGCTGGGAACAGGGGGCTAGGGACACTGAAGCTTTCTTT. It codes for CASWEQGARDTEAFF. The full variable domain, completed using reference TRBV7-9 and TRBJ1-1, is DTGVSQNPRHKITKRGQNVTFRCDPISEHNRLYWYRQTLGQGPEFLTYFQNEAQLEKSRLLSDRFSAERPKGSFSTLEIQRTEQGDSAMYLCASWEQGARDTEAFFGQGTRLTVV.

This clonotype was found many times. The V and J genes are TRBV30 and TRBJ2-7; D possibly uses TRBD1 or TRBD2 (5 bases each). CDR1 GTSNPN and CDR2 SVGIG come from the germline V gene (reference sequence). V lost 0 bases, J lost 9 bases, and 12 bases lay in between. CDR3 size: 12 residues. In DNA, the CDR3 is TGTGCCTGGAGTGTACAGGCGGGCCGGCAGTACTTC. Encoded protein: CAWSVQAGRQYF.